The present entry profiles one T cell receptor beta chain with its context. One base away lies a much larger clone, so this may be a sequencing read error. The CDR3 does not end in the conserved phenylalanine or tryptophan, so this is likely a read error. The sorted Tregs were CD4+CD25+CD127-/low cells. Each CDR3 protein gets one entry after TCRdb re-called the 5' RACE reads with MiXCR. This sample has about 40,000 distinct CDR3 sequences, with about a fifth found just once. Trimming left V 3 bases short and J 1 base short, with 6 bases between. This CDR3 comprises 13 residues. The germline CDR1 and CDR2 sequences are SEHNR and FQNEAQ (reference sequence).

This sequence originates from a female donor with breast cancer. This chain connects TRBV7-9 to TRBJ1-1; D possibly corresponds to TRBD1 (5 bases). The sequencing input was Tregs sorted from a lymph node. The CDR3 nucleotides are TGTGCCAGCAGCTTCGGGGGGAACACTGAAGCTTTCTCT. Residues: CASSFGGNTEAFS.